One and the same sample provided the 24 T cell receptor beta chains below, sequenced in a study of cytomegalovirus exposure and HLA in healthy donors. Primers: 60 Vbeta forward and 13 Jbeta reverse. TCRdb keeps only in-frame clones here, not all; method: immunoSEQ multiplex PCR. Of roughly 150,000 clones in the sample, 75% to 85% are singletons; the top ten hold about 6.6%. The specimen sequenced was PBMCs. All receptors derive from a woman between 40 and 50 years old in good health and CMV-seropositive.

The V gene is TRBV7-9, the J gene TRBJ2-1, with D possibly matching TRBD2 (5 bases). V shed 5 bases and J shed 10 bases, with 15 bases lying between them. The CDR3 totals 13 residues. Germline V CDR1 and CDR2: SEHNR, FQNEAQ (reference sequence). DNA for the CDR3: TGTGCCAGCAGCCTCATCGGACTTAGGGAGCAGTTCTTC. This translates into CASSLIGLREQFF.

The rearrangement joins TRBV27 to TRBJ2-1, with 10 nucleotides matching TRBD2. V lost 5 bases to trimming and J lost 5 bases; unmatched junction nucleotides: 6. The CDR3 is 15 amino acids. CDR1 is MNHEY and CDR2 is SMNVEV in the germline V gene (reference sequence). The CDR3 DNA is TGTGCCAGCAGTCCCCTGAGCGGGAGGGACAATGAGCAGTTCTTC. It encodes CASSPLSGRDNEQFF.

The gene calls are TRBV28 and TRBJ2-7; D perhaps matches TRBD2 (5 bases). The CDR3 length is 12 residues. Germline V CDR1 and CDR2: MDHEN, SYDVKM. The V and J ends lost 10 bases and 1 base respectively, with 11 bases between them. CDR3 sequence reads: CATQTGSYEQYF. Here the CDR3 DNA reads TGTGCCACTCAAACGGGGTCCTACGAGCAGTACTTC.

This clone was seen only once. The chain joins TRBV5-1 to TRBJ1-6; possible D gene TRBD1, 6 bases. V was pared by 4 bases and J by 5 bases, with 13 bases between. Germline assignment: CDR1 SGHRS and CDR2 YFSETQ. The CDR3 has 15 residues. CDR3 amino acids: CASSTGQPDNSPLHF. The DNA of the CDR3 is TGCGCCAGCAGCACCGGACAGCCTGATAATTCACCCCTCCACTTT.

The chain combines TRBV5-1 with TRBJ2-1; 10 bases agree with TRBD2. Germline-derived CDR1 and CDR2 are SGHRS and YFSETQ. The V segment lost 1 base and the J segment 4 bases; nucleotides outside the gene matches: 5. The CDR3 consists of 16 residues. The CDR3 region has the DNA TGCGCCAGCAGCTTGAGAGCGGGAGGGGTTTACAATGAGCAGTTCTTC. Residues: CASSLRAGGVYNEQFF.

The rearrangement joins TRBV5-1 to TRBJ2-5; 7 nucleotides agree with TRBD2. CDR3 length: 15 residues. Germline V gives CDR1 SGHRS, CDR2 YFSETQ. With V trimmed by 0 bases and J by 2 bases, 4 bases remained unmatched. In DNA, the CDR3 is TGCGCCAGCAGCTTGGCCGGGACTACTCAAGAGACCCAGTACTTC. It codes for CASSLAGTTQETQYF.

The chain couples TRBV5-6 to TRBJ2-7, with 10 bases lining up with TRBD2. Germline CDR1 SGHDT, CDR2 YYEEEE. J lost 3 bases, V lost 5 bases, and 8 bases had no gene match. This CDR3 contains 15 residues. The CDR3 region has the DNA TGTGCCAGCAGGTCCCTACGGACTAGCGGCTACGAGCAGTACTTC. Translated, it gives CASRSLRTSGYEQYF.

J is TRBJ1-4 and V is TRBV11-2, with 12 bases fitting TRBD1. V lost 5 bases to trimming and J lost 6 bases; unmatched junction nucleotides: 10. CDR1 and CDR2 from the germline V gene are SGHAT and FQNNGV. This CDR3 has 17 amino acids. Written as DNA, the CDR3 is TGTGCCAGCAGCCCAGGGGGGACAGGGGGCTGGGATGAAAAACTGTTTTTT. Translated, it gives CASSPGGTGGWDEKLFF.

The chain has TRBV19 and TRBJ1-1; D unclear. This CDR3 has 17 residues. Trimming removed 8 bases from V and 1 base from J, with 23 bases in between. CDR1 and CDR2 from the germline V gene are LNHDA and SQIVND (reference sequence). The CDR3 nucleotides are TGTGCCAGTTTCCCGCGATATTGGGCAGCTCAGAACACTGAAGCTTTCTTT. It yields the protein CASFPRYWAAQNTEAFF.

V gene TRBV27 combines with J gene TRBJ1-2; tentatively, D is TRBD1 (6 bases). Between the trimmed V and J ends, which lost 6 bases and 4 bases, there was a span of 9 bases. In germline, CDR1 is MNHEY, CDR2 SMNVEV (reference sequence). The CDR3 loop spans 12 amino acids. CDR3 coding DNA: TGTGCCAGCAGAGGGGGTCCCTATGGCTACACCTTC. It yields the protein CASRGGPYGYTF.

This clone was observed a handful of times. V gene TRBV29-1 combines with J gene TRBJ2-3; possibly TRBD2 for D (5 bases). CDR1 is SQVTM, CDR2 ANQGSEA, per germline. V was clipped by 2 bases and J by 2 bases, with 11 bases between them. This CDR3 has 14 amino acids. The CDR3 loop is CSVETSGATDTQYF. The CDR3 DNA is TGCAGCGTTGAAACGAGCGGTGCCACAGATACGCAGTATTTT.

There are a few counts of this clone. The J gene is TRBJ1-2, the V gene TRBV5-6; 10 nucleotides line up with TRBD1. The V and J ends lost 4 bases and 8 bases, in that order; junction bases with no gene match: 5. CDR3 length: 13 amino acids. From germline, CDR1 is SGHDT and CDR2 YYEEEE. Here the CDR3 reads CASSRQGARGYTF. The CDR3 region has the DNA TGTGCCAGCAGCCGACAGGGGGCGAGAGGCTACACCTTC.

This clone was seen a single time. The genes are TRBV27 and TRBJ1-5, with D unclear. V was shortened by 5 bases and J by 8 bases, with 10 bases between the two germline ends. From germline, CDR1 is MNHEY and CDR2 SMNVEV (reference sequence). The CDR3 has 12 amino acids. The CDR3 sequence is CASSARVKPQHF. The DNA of the CDR3 is TGTGCCAGCAGTGCGCGGGTGAAGCCCCAGCATTTT.

The chain combines TRBV30 with TRBJ2-5; D unclear. Trimming removed 0 bases from V and 5 bases from J, with 10 bases in between. Germline CDR1 is GTSNPN and CDR2 is SVGIG (reference sequence). The length of the CDR3 is 13 residues. The CDR3 loop reads CAWSVRELETQYF. CDR3 DNA: TGTGCCTGGAGTGTAAGAGAGCTTGAGACCCAGTACTTC.

This chain connects TRBV6-1 to TRBJ2-3; D may be TRBD2 (5 bases). Germline loops: CDR1 MNHNS, CDR2 SASEGT. This CDR3 comprises 13 residues. Trimming took off 6 bases at V and 4 bases at J, with 11 bases between the two ends. CDR3 region: CASSKERPDTQYF. CDR3 DNA sequence: TGTGCCAGCAGCAAGGAGCGGCCAGATACGCAGTATTTT.

V and J are TRBV29-1 and TRBJ2-3; 7 bases match TRBD2. The CDR3 loop spans 13 amino acids. Germline values: CDR1 SQVTM, CDR2 ANQGSEA. After removal of 4 bases from V and 3 bases from J, the junction contained 4 bases not matched to a gene. In DNA form, the CDR3 reads TGCAGCGTTGGGGGGGGGTGGACAGATACGCAGTATTTT. This sequence encodes CSVGGGWTDTQYF.

The chain is built from TRBV7-9 and TRBJ2-2; D call uncertain. The CDR3 is made up of 17 amino acids. Germline V gene sequence: CDR1 SEHNR, CDR2 FQNEAQ (reference sequence). The ends were cut back, 2 bases at V and 0 bases at J, with 13 bases in the middle. The CDR3 region is CASSLPGFTTNTGELFF. In DNA form, the CDR3 reads TGTGCCAGCAGCTTACCGGGTTTTACTACGAACACCGGGGAGCTGTTTTTT.

This clone was observed once. V and J are TRBV19 and TRBJ2-7; 8 nucleotides agree with TRBD1. The CDR3 is 14 residues long. The trim removed 6 bases at V and 1 base at J, leaving 5 bases unmatched. Germline V gene sequence: CDR1 LNHDA, CDR2 SQIVND (reference sequence). CDR3 sequence reads: CASSGTGDSYEQYF. CDR3 coding DNA: TGTGCCAGTAGCGGGACAGGAGATTCCTACGAGCAGTACTTC.

This chain joins TRBV28 and TRBJ2-5, with D perhaps matching TRBD2 (5 bases). The J call may be incorrect, as the DNA end agrees better with TRBJ2-7. CDR3 size: 19 residues. Germline loops: CDR1 MDHEN, CDR2 SYDVKM. CDR3 sequence reads: CASSSIRPALGGRSYEQYF. DNA for the CDR3: TGTGCCAGCAGTTCCATTCGGCCCGCCTTAGGCGGGCGGTCCTACGAGCAGTACTTC.

This clone was observed a single time. The chain combines TRBV19 with TRBJ2-7, with TRBD1 as a possible D gene (6 bases). This CDR3 is 14 amino acids long. V lost 3 bases to trimming and J lost 3 bases, with 12 bases between them. Germline lookup yields CDR1 LNHDA and CDR2 SQIVND (reference sequence). In DNA, the CDR3 is TGTGCCAGTAGTATGGCAGGGGCGGACTACGAGCAGTACTTC. Its protein product is CASSMAGADYEQYF.

The V call is TRBV28, the J call TRBJ1-2; maybe TRBD1 (6 bases). The V gene's germline CDR1 is MDHEN and CDR2 SYDVKM. This CDR3 is 13 amino acids long. Trimming removed 3 bases from V and 11 bases from J, with 16 bases in between. The CDR3: CASSLGGPTFYTF. DNA of the CDR3: TGTGCCAGCAGTTTGGGGGGGCCCACTTTTTACACCTTC.

This sequence joins TRBV4-1 and TRBJ1-2, with TRBD1 identical over 10 bases. J was trimmed by 8 bases and V by 0 bases; bases with no gene match: 9. The CDR3 is made up of 16 amino acids. Germline-derived CDR1 and CDR2 are MGHRA and YSYEKL. This CDR3 is CASSQDSTGGVQGYTF. DNA of the CDR3: TGCGCCAGCAGCCAAGATTCGACAGGGGGCGTTCAGGGCTACACCTTC.

The chain combines TRBV18 with TRBJ2-2; TRBD2 matches at 10 bases. CDR3 length: 17 amino acids. Germline V lookup: CDR1 KGHSH, CDR2 LQKENI. The J segment lost 0 bases and the V segment lost 2 bases, leaving 3 bases of the junction unmatched. Written as DNA, the CDR3 is TGTGCCAGCTCACCAACCGGACTAGCGGCGAACACCGGGGAGCTGTTTTTT. This encodes CASSPTGLAANTGELFF.

J is TRBJ2-5 and V is TRBV7-9; 8 bases map to TRBD2. The end of the DNA aligns better with TRBJ2-7, so the J call may be wrong. The CDR3 consists of 15 residues. The germline V gene encodes CDR1 SEHNR and CDR2 FQNEAQ (reference sequence). The CDR3 coding sequence is TGTGCCAGCAGCGACGATGACGGGAGGGAGTACGAGCAGTACTTC. Translated: CASSDDDGREYEQYF.